This TCR beta chain appears in the sequencing data of a study of T cells after yellow fever vaccination (dated 2019 in TCRdb). A note on the overall study: The SMART-Seq v4 Ultra Low Input RNA kit was used to prepare libraries from fractions with low cell numbers. Bulk TCR alpha and beta repertoires were sequenced longitudinally to track T-cell clones before and after primary and booster YFV17D yellow fever vaccination. Two healthy male donors, one aged 18 to 30 and one aged 30 to 40 years, made up the cohort. Blood was collected at multiple timepoints before and after primary and secondary immunization, and bulk PBMC replicates and cell subsets were isolated.

The intended sense of this specimen's treatment or condition label: live attenuated yellow fever vaccine strain. At each blood-draw timepoint, two biological replicates of bulk PBMCs were collected. PBMCs were isolated from peripheral blood using a standard Ficoll-Paque protocol. TriZol was used to extract RNA from bulk PBMCs, CD4 and CD8 fractions, and dextramer-positive and dextramer-negative fractions. TCR cDNA was made using 5'RACE template switching, a step that added a universal primer site and unique molecular identifiers. Priming for cDNA synthesis came from both the TCR alpha and TCR beta constant segments. Libraries were amplified in two PCR steps, with sample barcodes and sequencing adapters added in the second step. Libraries were sequenced on Illumina HiSeq 2500 (2x100 bp) or NovaSeq (2x150 bp). Concerning the study's data processing: MIGEC handled demultiplexing of reads and collapsing into UMI consensus sequences, while MiXCR performed V(D)J alignment. Using edgeR on replicate PBMC samples, clonotypes were called vaccine-responding if FDR was below 0.01 and the log2 fold change was above 5 up to day 15. CD4 or CD8 identity was assigned to each bulk clonotype according to whether the clonotype was present at higher abundance in the sequenced CD4 repertoire or the sequenced CD8 repertoire. TCRdb ran its own pipeline on the public reads, namely fastp trimming at Q25 and MiXCR clone calling, and kept in-frame beta chains. When rows share a CDR3 protein, they turn into one entry using the most common DNA and genes. It is TCRdb's table, rather than the study itself, that gives the V and J calls and clone size. The sample contains about 500,000 distinct CDR3 sequences, about 15% of them found a single time. Of the sample, roughly 17% falls within the top ten clones.

On this clonotype: Its antigen is unknown. Per-nucleotide qualities are absent, and no much larger clonotype sits a single base away.

V and J are trimmed by 0 bases and 1 base, and the gene matches miss 4 bases of the junction. There are 15 amino acids in the CDR3, from cysteine to phenylalanine inclusive. The sequence is cut down to CDR3 DNA, 45 bases in frame from base 1. Via the germline V gene (reference sequence), CDR1 is DFQATT and CDR2 SNEGSKA. Here is what the overall study found, with its caveats: Because abundant contaminating clonotypes from the bulk population could be contained in FACS-sorted repertoires, computational filtering was required. The study included only a couple of donors, which limits how far the findings can be generalized. Most clones expanded after primary vaccination (about 95% of CD4 and about 85% of CD8) were re-detected after the booster, suggesting that broad memory maintenance occurred. Compared with the primary T-cell response, the secondary T-cell response was faster but weaker, reaching its peak on day 5 rather than on day 15. A small share of clonotypes occurred in both CD4 and CD8 compartments, likely arising from convergent recombination.

The rearranged chain carries TRBV20-1 and TRBJ2-5; 8 junctional bases match TRBD1. This receptor was identified in a man younger than 35 who received the YFV17D yellow fever vaccine. The sample was PBMCs, taken about 5 days after the first yellow fever vaccination. CDR3 region: CSARDPRGLQETQYF. The DNA sequence follows: TGCAGTGCTAGAGATCCCAGGGGGCTCCAAGAGACCCAGTACTTC.